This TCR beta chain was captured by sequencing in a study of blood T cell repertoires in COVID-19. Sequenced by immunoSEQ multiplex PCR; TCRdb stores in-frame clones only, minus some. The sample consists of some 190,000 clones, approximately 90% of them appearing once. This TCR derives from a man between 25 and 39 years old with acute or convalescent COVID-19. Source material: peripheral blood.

CDR3 in amino acids: CASRNARRSSYEQYF. The CDR3 region has the DNA TGTGCCAGCAGAAACGCCCGGAGGAGCTCCTACGAGCAGTACTTC. This chain uses TRBV6-5 with TRBJ2-7, with D perhaps matching TRBD2 (5 bases). V was clipped by 6 bases and J by 0 bases, with 15 bases between them. The CDR3 runs 15 residues. CDR1 and CDR2 (germline): MNHEY, SVGAGI.